One sample yielded the 16 T cell receptor beta chains listed below, sequenced in a study of T cell repertoires in cytomegalovirus infection. A single record per CDR3 protein comes from TCRdb applying MiXCR to the reads. The table has approximately 990,000 distinct CDR3 sequences, approximately 31% seen once; the top ten hold roughly 12%. Their target antigens are unknown. This specimen consisted of cultured CD8+ T cells from PBMCs, obtained from culture after CMV antigen stimulation. Source of these receptors: a human donor in good health (CMV status not recorded). Some clones in this sample may be carry-over from other donors' samples.

V is TRBV10-2 and J is TRBJ1-5; D perhaps matches TRBD1 (5 bases). CDR3 length equals 15 residues. Per germline, CDR1 WSHSY and CDR2 SAAADI. Trimming took off 0 bases at V and 3 bases at J, with 9 bases between the two ends. This CDR3 reads CASSESGGPNQPQHF. CDR3 DNA sequence: TGCGCCAGCAGTGAGTCGGGGGGACCCAATCAGCCCCAGCATTTT.

This clonotype turned up a few times. The chain couples TRBV9 to TRBJ2-1; TRBD1 is a possible D gene (5 bases). The CDR3 runs 14 residues. V was trimmed by 0 bases and J by 6 bases, leaving 10 bases between them. The germline CDR1 and CDR2 sequences are SGDLS and YYNGEE. CDR3: CASSVGGVGNEQFF. CDR3 DNA sequence: TGTGCCAGCAGCGTAGGGGGCGTTGGCAATGAGCAGTTCTTC.

The CDR3 DNA sequence: TGCAGTGCAAAAGACAGGGAATGGGCCTACGAGCAGTACGTC. Translation gives CSAKDREWAYEQYV. The V gene is TRBV20-1, the J gene TRBJ2-7, with 7 positions matching TRBD1. Germline V CDR1 and CDR2: DFQATT, SNEGSKA (reference sequence). The CDR3 sequence is 14 residues long. With V trimmed by 6 bases and J by 2 bases, 10 bases remained unmatched.

This chain uses TRBV7-9 with TRBJ2-3; 7 nucleotides line up with TRBD1. The germline V gene has CDR1 SEHNR and CDR2 FQNEAQ (reference sequence). The CDR3 covers 16 residues. With V trimmed by 5 bases and J by 4 bases, 12 bases remained unmatched. CDR3 bases: TGTGCCAGCAGCGACCCCCGTACAGGGGACCCAGATACGCAGTATTTT. It encodes CASSDPRTGDPDTQYF.

The CDR3 is CASSLEGWFGGYTF. As DNA, the CDR3 is TGTGCCAGCAGTTTAGAAGGGTGGTTTGGTGGCTACACCTTC. The chain combines TRBV12-3 or TRBV12-4 with TRBJ1-2; D not certain. The ends were cut back, 1 base at V and 7 bases at J, with 13 bases in the middle. CDR3 size: 14 residues.

The CDR3 sequence is CASSWGQGVTDTQYF. CDR3 nucleotides: TGTGCCAGCAGCTGGGGACAGGGGGTCACAGATACGCAGTATTTT. V and J are TRBV7-9 and TRBJ2-3; 11 bases agree with TRBD1. Per the germline V gene, CDR1 is SEHNR and CDR2 is FQNEAQ (reference sequence). The CDR3 totals 15 residues. V lost 4 bases to trimming and J lost 2 bases; unmatched junction nucleotides: 2.

This clonotype is a singleton in its sample. A much larger clone differs from this one at a single base, so this may be a read error. The chain has TRBV12-3 or TRBV12-4 and TRBJ2-7; no definite D call. V was pared by 6 bases and J by 5 bases, with 20 bases between. The CDR3 consists of 15 residues. CDR3 DNA sequence: TGTGCCAGCAGCTGGACCCTGTCAAGTCTTCACGAGCAGTACTTC. Its translation is CASSWTLSSLHEQYF.

The table lists this clonotype with many counts. The rearrangement links TRBV7-9 to TRBJ2-5, with D uncertain. V shed 1 base and J shed 4 bases, with 10 bases lying between them. Germline V CDR1 and CDR2: SEHNR, FQNEAQ (reference sequence). There are 14 residues in the CDR3. CDR3 amino acids: CASSLVVSPETQYF. Here the CDR3 DNA reads TGTGCCAGCAGCTTAGTCGTCAGTCCAGAGACCCAGTACTTC.

This clonotype appeared many times. The rearrangement joins TRBV11-2 to TRBJ2-1, with TRBD2 identical over 12 bases. Germline V gene sequence: CDR1 SGHAT, CDR2 FQNNGV. J was trimmed by 7 bases and V by 4 bases; bases with no gene match: 5. The CDR3 runs to 15 residues. DNA for the CDR3: TGTGCCAGCAGCTCACTAGCGGGGGGTTTAAATGAGCAGTTCTTC. Protein: CASSSLAGGLNEQFF.

The table lists this clonotype with a few counts. Written as DNA, the CDR3 is TGTGCCAGCAGCTCTAGCGGGGGCCTGCAAGAGACCCAGTACTTC. It is translated as CASSSSGGLQETQYF. V usage is TRBV7-8 and J usage is TRBJ2-5; TRBD2 matches 10 bases. CDR1 is SGHVS, CDR2 FQNEAQ, per germline. The CDR3 covers 15 residues. After removal of 4 bases from V and 2 bases from J, the junction contained 4 bases not matched to a gene.

This clonotype was observed a few times. The gene calls are TRBV27 and TRBJ2-3, with TRBD2 identical over 13 bases. Germline V gene lookup returns CDR1 MNHEY and CDR2 SMNVEV (reference sequence). With V trimmed by 4 bases and J by 5 bases, 9 bases remained unmatched. The CDR3 covers 17 residues. In DNA form, the CDR3 reads TGTGCCAGCAGTTACTACACTAGCGGGGGGGCCGGAGATACGCAGTATTTT. It codes for CASSYYTSGGAGDTQYF.

V is TRBV20-1 and J is TRBJ2-1, with 12 nucleotides matching TRBD2. After removal of 3 bases from V and 7 bases from J, the junction contained 10 bases not matched to a gene. This CDR3 spans 16 amino acids. The germline V gene has CDR1 DFQATT and CDR2 SNEGSKA (reference sequence). The CDR3 region is CSARERELAGGNEQFF. DNA of the CDR3: TGCAGTGCTAGGGAAAGAGAACTAGCGGGGGGAAATGAGCAGTTCTTC.

The chain carries TRBV19 and TRBJ1-1, with TRBD1 matching 11 bases. Unmatched junction bases numbered 8, after V lost 1 base and J lost 1 base. CDR3 size: 18 residues. Germline V gene lookup returns CDR1 LNHDA and CDR2 SQIVND (reference sequence). The CDR3 reads CASSIGFRTGGRNTEAFF. The CDR3 DNA is TGTGCCAGTAGTATAGGGTTTAGGACAGGGGGCCGGAACACTGAAGCTTTCTTT. Based on the CDR3 plus reference TRBV19 and TRBJ1-1, the full variable domain is DGGITQSPKYLFRKEGQNVTLSCEQNLNHDAMYWYRQDPGQGLRLIYYSQIVNDFQKGDIAEGYSVSREKKESFPLTVTSAQKNPTAFYLCASSIGFRTGGRNTEAFFGQGTRLTVV.

J is TRBJ2-1 and V is TRBV6-4; no reliable D call. V lost 0 bases and J 0 bases, leaving 9 bases between the germline ends. The germline CDR1 and CDR2 sequences are MRHNA and SNTAGT. The CDR3 is 16 amino acids. DNA of the CDR3: TGTGCCAGCAGTGACTCGAACAGTTTCTCCTACAATGAGCAGTTCTTC. This codes for CASSDSNSFSYNEQFF.

V usage is TRBV7-9 and J usage is TRBJ2-1; 11 nucleotides agree with TRBD2. V shed 5 bases and J 2 bases; nucleotides not matched to a gene: 17. CDR3 length: 20 residues. Germline V gene data show CDR1 as SEHNR and CDR2 as FQNEAQ (reference sequence). This CDR3 reads CASSLPSGTSGGGTYNEQFF. CDR3 nucleotide sequence: TGTGCCAGCAGCCTACCATCTGGGACTAGCGGCGGAGGGACCTACAATGAGCAGTTCTTC.

The chain couples TRBV6-1 to TRBJ2-1, with 9 bases matching TRBD1. V lost 0 bases and J lost 9; bases outside the gene matches: 9. The germline CDR1 and CDR2 sequences are MNHNS and SASEGT. This CDR3 spans 16 amino acids. This chain's CDR3 is CASSEAGQGRMVEQFF. In DNA form, the CDR3 reads TGTGCCAGCAGTGAAGCTGGACAGGGGAGAATGGTTGAGCAGTTCTTC.